These T cell receptor beta chains were read from a single sample in a study of blood T cells in healthy people across ages. In TCRdb, the 5' RACE reads were re-called with MiXCR into one record per CDR3 protein. The repertoire includes approximately 790,000 distinct CDR3 sequences, approximately 65% of them detected once, and approximately 30% sits in the top ten. The sequencing sample was made of blood. Receptors originate from a young man in good health. Both conserved end residues are part of each CDR3. A D gene is named only where the DNA matches it firmly. Rows may omit the clone size; those that give it use once, few, many or a size class.

CDR3nt: TGTGCCAGCACCTTGGACAGGGCGTACGAGCAGTACTTC
CDR3aa: CASTLDRAYEQYF
v_gene: TRBV12-3/TRBV12-4
abundance: NA
j_gene: TRBJ2-7
d_gene: TRBD1

CDR3nt: TGTGCCAGCAGTCACAATAGGGTCACCGGGGAGCTGTTTTTT
CDR3aa: CASSHNRVTGELFF
v_gene: TRBV6-2/TRBV6-3
abundance: NA
j_gene: TRBJ2-2
d_gene: NA

CDR3nt: TGTGCCAGCAGACAATCTGGGGTTTACGAGCAGTACTTC
CDR3aa: CASRQSGVYEQYF
v_gene: TRBV6-1
abundance: NA
j_gene: TRBJ2-7
d_gene: NA

CDR3nt: TGCAGTGCTAGAGTTCCCTCTCAGGCAGGGCAGCCCCAGCATTTT
CDR3aa: CSARVPSQAGQPQHF
v_gene: TRBV20-1
abundance: NA
j_gene: TRBJ1-5
d_gene: NA

CDR3nt: TGTGCCAGCAGCCCCTCCCCGGGCCAAGAGACCCAGTACTTC
CDR3aa: CASSPSPGQETQYF
v_gene: TRBV13
abundance: NA
j_gene: TRBJ2-5
d_gene: NA

CDR3nt: TGTGCCAGCAGCTTAGAGGTGCGGGGAGATACGCAGTATTTT
CDR3aa: CASSLEVRGDTQYF
v_gene: TRBV7-9
abundance: NA
j_gene: TRBJ2-3
d_gene: NA

CDR3nt: TGTGCCAGCAGTTTGTATCAGGGGGATGAGCAGTTCTTC
CDR3aa: CASSLYQGDEQFF
v_gene: TRBV12-3/TRBV12-4
abundance: NA
j_gene: TRBJ2-1
d_gene: TRBD1

CDR3nt: TGTGCCAGCAGTGAATCGTGGCAAAACTATGGCTACACCTTC
CDR3aa: CASSESWQNYGYTF
v_gene: TRBV6-1
abundance: few
j_gene: TRBJ1-2
d_gene: NA

CDR3nt: TGTGCCAGCAGCCGCCTGGGCGGGGTACGATACGAGCGGTACTTC
CDR3aa: CASSRLGGVRYERYF
v_gene: TRBV12-3/TRBV12-4
abundance: NA
j_gene: TRBJ2-4
d_gene: NA

CDR3nt: TGTGCCAGCAGGAATCCCACATCACCCCTCCACTTT
CDR3aa: CASRNPTSPLHF
v_gene: TRBV12-3/TRBV12-4
abundance: few
j_gene: TRBJ1-6
d_gene: NA

CDR3nt: TGCGCCAGCAGCTTGGGACGGAGGTACCAAGAGACCCAGTACTTC
CDR3aa: CASSLGRRYQETQYF
v_gene: TRBV5-1
abundance: NA
j_gene: TRBJ2-5
d_gene: NA

CDR3nt: TGTGCCAGCCGTAGGGGGGGGGAATACAATGAGCAGTTCTTC
CDR3aa: CASRRGGEYNEQFF
v_gene: TRBV3-1
abundance: once
j_gene: TRBJ2-1
d_gene: NA

CDR3nt: TGTGCCAGCAGCTTGGACAGGGGGCGAGGTAATTCACCCCTCCACTTT
CDR3aa: CASSLDRGRGNSPLHF
v_gene: TRBV5-4
abundance: few
j_gene: TRBJ1-6
d_gene: TRBD1

CDR3nt: TGTGCCAGCAGCAAAGTATGGGAGGGGATAACAGATACGCAGTATTTT
CDR3aa: CASSKVWEGITDTQYF
v_gene: TRBV21-1
abundance: NA
j_gene: TRBJ2-3
d_gene: NA

CDR3nt: TGTGCCAGCAGTGCCCGGGCCAGCTACGAGCAGTACTTC
CDR3aa: CASSARASYEQYF
v_gene: TRBV27
abundance: few
j_gene: TRBJ2-7
d_gene: NA

CDR3nt: TGTGCCAGCAGTTATGCACAGGGGACGTACGAGCAGTACTTC
CDR3aa: CASSYAQGTYEQYF
v_gene: TRBV6-6
abundance: NA
j_gene: TRBJ2-7
d_gene: TRBD1

CDR3nt: TGTGCCAGCAGCCAGACTAGAGAAGAGACCCAGTACTTC
CDR3aa: CASSQTREETQYF
v_gene: TRBV6-6
abundance: few
j_gene: TRBJ2-5
d_gene: NA

CDR3nt: TGTGCTTGCCAAAGGCAAGGGGGCACCGGGGAGCTGTTTTTT
CDR3aa: CACQRQGGTGELFF
v_gene: TRBV7-3
abundance: NA
j_gene: TRBJ2-2
d_gene: NA

CDR3nt: TGCAGTGCTAGAGGACTAGCGGGGTGGTCCTACAATGAGCAGTACTTC
CDR3aa: CSARGLAGWSYNEQYF
v_gene: TRBV20-1
abundance: NA
j_gene: TRBJ2-7
d_gene: TRBD2

CDR3nt: TGTGCCAGCAGCCTAAGGACAGGGAAGGGCAATGAGCAGTTCTTC
CDR3aa: CASSLRTGKGNEQFF
v_gene: TRBV9
abundance: once
j_gene: TRBJ2-1
d_gene: TRBD1

CDR3nt: TGTGCCAGCAGCCAACTACCCGGCCGGGGGACGAGAGTCAAAGATACGCAGTATTTT
CDR3aa: CASSQLPGRGTRVKDTQYF
v_gene: TRBV4-2
abundance: NA
j_gene: TRBJ2-3
d_gene: NA

CDR3nt: TGTGCCAGCAGCTCCGCCTGCTATGGCTACACCTTC
CDR3aa: CASSSACYGYTF
v_gene: TRBV12-3/TRBV12-4
abundance: NA
j_gene: TRBJ1-2
d_gene: NA

CDR3nt: TGTGCCAGCAGTCTCGAGACTGACACCTACTACGAGCAGTACTTC
CDR3aa: CASSLETDTYYEQYF
v_gene: TRBV28
abundance: NA
j_gene: TRBJ2-7
d_gene: NA

CDR3nt: TGTGCCAGCAGCTCGCCGGGCAGGGGCCCGGAAAAACTGTTTTTT
CDR3aa: CASSSPGRGPEKLFF
v_gene: TRBV7-6
abundance: NA
j_gene: TRBJ1-4
d_gene: NA

CDR3nt: TGTGCCAGCAGCCCGGGTCGTCGCAGGTCCTACGAGCAGTACTTC
CDR3aa: CASSPGRRRSYEQYF
v_gene: TRBV11-1
abundance: NA
j_gene: TRBJ2-7
d_gene: NA

CDR3nt: TGTGCCAGCAAACCGACTGGGGTAACCGGGGAGCTGTTTTTT
CDR3aa: CASKPTGVTGELFF
v_gene: TRBV6-4
abundance: NA
j_gene: TRBJ2-2
d_gene: NA

CDR3nt: TGTGCCAGCAGGGGGACCGATAACTATGGCTACACCTTC
CDR3aa: CASRGTDNYGYTF
v_gene: TRBV6-5
abundance: NA
j_gene: TRBJ1-2
d_gene: NA

CDR3nt: TGTGCTAGTGGACCCGACAGGGGGGGATACAATGAGCAGTTCTTC
CDR3aa: CASGPDRGGYNEQFF
v_gene: TRBV12-5
abundance: NA
j_gene: TRBJ2-1
d_gene: TRBD1

CDR3nt: TGCGCCAGCAGCCAAGGGGGCCCGGGGGGGGATGAAAAACTGTTTTTT
CDR3aa: CASSQGGPGGDEKLFF
v_gene: TRBV4-3
abundance: NA
j_gene: TRBJ1-4
d_gene: NA

CDR3nt: TGTGCCAGCACTCCCTGGGGACAGGGGGTAAGTACGTCCTACGAGCAGTACTTC
CDR3aa: CASTPWGQGVSTSYEQYF
v_gene: TRBV6-1
abundance: NA
j_gene: TRBJ2-7
d_gene: TRBD1

CDR3nt: TGCGCCAGCAGCGGTCGACTGGACAGTTACGAGCAGTACTTC
CDR3aa: CASSGRLDSYEQYF
v_gene: TRBV4-3
abundance: NA
j_gene: TRBJ2-7
d_gene: NA

CDR3nt: TGTGCCAGCAGCGAACCGGGACCTATCTACGAGCAGTACTTC
CDR3aa: CASSEPGPIYEQYF
v_gene: TRBV21-1
abundance: NA
j_gene: TRBJ2-7
d_gene: NA

CDR3nt: TGCGCCAGCAGCCTCGGGACAGGGGGTAATCTAGAGCAGTACTTC
CDR3aa: CASSLGTGGNLEQYF
v_gene: TRBV5-1
abundance: NA
j_gene: TRBJ2-7
d_gene: TRBD1

CDR3nt: TGTGCCAACCTCCGGGACAGGGCAATTGTCGAGCAGTACTTC
CDR3aa: CANLRDRAIVEQYF
v_gene: TRBV10-3
abundance: NA
j_gene: TRBJ2-7
d_gene: TRBD1

CDR3nt: TGCAGTGCTAAGGAAGGACAGCGACCCTATGGCTACACCTTC
CDR3aa: CSAKEGQRPYGYTF
v_gene: TRBV20-1
abundance: once
j_gene: TRBJ1-2
d_gene: NA

CDR3nt: TGCGCCAGCAGTCAACGTACAGGGTCCTATGATCAGCCCCAGCATTTT
CDR3aa: CASSQRTGSYDQPQHF
v_gene: TRBV4-1
abundance: few
j_gene: TRBJ1-5
d_gene: NA

CDR3nt: TGTGCCAGCAGTTCCCAAGTCCCCACAGATACGCAGTATTTT
CDR3aa: CASSSQVPTDTQYF
v_gene: TRBV14
abundance: once
j_gene: TRBJ2-3
d_gene: NA

CDR3nt: TGTGCCAGCAGCCCAAGGAGTAAGGATGGCTACACCTTC
CDR3aa: CASSPRSKDGYTF
v_gene: TRBV14
abundance: NA
j_gene: TRBJ1-2
d_gene: NA

CDR3nt: TGTGCCAGCAGCCATCCGGGACAGGGCACACCCCTCCACTTT
CDR3aa: CASSHPGQGTPLHF
v_gene: TRBV14
abundance: NA
j_gene: TRBJ1-6
d_gene: TRBD1

CDR3nt: TGTGCCATCGGCCGGGACCCTAGGGATCCAGATACGCAGTATTTT
CDR3aa: CAIGRDPRDPDTQYF
v_gene: TRBV10-3
abundance: NA
j_gene: TRBJ2-3
d_gene: NA

CDR3nt: TGTGCCAGCAGCGCAAGAAGCGGGGGGGCCGTCACCGGGGAGCTGTTTTTT
CDR3aa: CASSARSGGAVTGELFF
v_gene: TRBV7-9
abundance: once
j_gene: TRBJ2-2
d_gene: TRBD2

CDR3nt: TGCAGTGCCAAGAAAACCTCCTATGGCTACACCTTC
CDR3aa: CSAKKTSYGYTF
v_gene: TRBV20-1
abundance: NA
j_gene: TRBJ1-2
d_gene: NA

CDR3nt: TGTGCCAGCAGTGATTTAGCGGGGGAAGATACGCAGTATTTT
CDR3aa: CASSDLAGEDTQYF
v_gene: TRBV6-4
abundance: NA
j_gene: TRBJ2-3
d_gene: TRBD2

CDR3nt: TGCAGTGCTAGAGCTCAGGGGTGGCAAGAGACCCAGTACTTC
CDR3aa: CSARAQGWQETQYF
v_gene: TRBV20-1
abundance: NA
j_gene: TRBJ2-5
d_gene: NA

CDR3nt: TGTGCCAGCAGAGGCGGCCGGGACAGTAGAAATAATGAGCAGTTCTTC
CDR3aa: CASRGGRDSRNNEQFF
v_gene: TRBV6-2/TRBV6-3
abundance: few
j_gene: TRBJ2-1
d_gene: TRBD1

CDR3nt: TGCGCCAGCAGCTTGGGACTAGCGTTACAAGAGACCCAGTACTTC
CDR3aa: CASSLGLALQETQYF
v_gene: TRBV5-1
abundance: NA
j_gene: TRBJ2-5
d_gene: TRBD2

CDR3nt: TGCAGTGCTAGCGAGTTCGGACTCTCCTACGAGCAGTACTTC
CDR3aa: CSASEFGLSYEQYF
v_gene: TRBV20-1
abundance: NA
j_gene: TRBJ2-7
d_gene: NA

CDR3nt: TGTGCCAGCAGCGTAGGCGGGGGGGCCCAAGAGACCCAGTACTTC
CDR3aa: CASSVGGGAQETQYF
v_gene: TRBV9
abundance: NA
j_gene: TRBJ2-5
d_gene: TRBD2

CDR3nt: TGTGCGGGCGGCGGTTTCGGGAATGAGCAGTTCTTC
CDR3aa: CAGGGFGNEQFF
v_gene: TRBV2
abundance: NA
j_gene: TRBJ2-1
d_gene: NA

CDR3nt: TGCAGTGCAGAGGGACAGGGGGAATCCTACGAGCAGTACTTC
CDR3aa: CSAEGQGESYEQYF
v_gene: TRBV20-1
abundance: NA
j_gene: TRBJ2-7
d_gene: TRBD1

CDR3nt: TGTGCCAGCAGCAAATTTCACGAGGTCAATGAGCAGTTCTTC
CDR3aa: CASSKFHEVNEQFF
v_gene: TRBV7-2
abundance: NA
j_gene: TRBJ2-1
d_gene: NA

CDR3nt: TGCAGTGCTACCGGACTAGCGGGGCGAACGAACCTAGAGACCCAGTACTTC
CDR3aa: CSATGLAGRTNLETQYF
v_gene: TRBV20-1
abundance: NA
j_gene: TRBJ2-5
d_gene: TRBD2

CDR3nt: TGCAGTGGTGGCGGGGGCCGGGAGACCCAGTACTTC
CDR3aa: CSGGGGRETQYF
v_gene: TRBV20-1
abundance: NA
j_gene: TRBJ2-5
d_gene: NA